This is a list of T cell receptor beta chains from one sample in a study of T cell responses to AZD1222 COVID-19 vaccine. TCRdb's copy holds only in-frame clones and misses some; the assay was immunoSEQ multiplex PCR. Among around 130,000 clones, 93% were seen once, and the ten largest hold 5% to 5.5%. The sample in question was peripheral blood, obtained on day 0 of AZD1222 vaccination. The receptors here all came from an adult in good health. CDR3s include the opening cysteine and the closing phenylalanine or tryptophan. A D gene is named only where the DNA matches it firmly. Some rows have no size entry. The others give once, few or many, or a class for an expanded clone.

V gene	D gene	clone size	J gene	CDR3 DNA	CDR3 protein
TRBV9	TRBD2	-	TRBJ2-3	TGTGCCAGCAGCTGGCTAGCGGACACAGATACGCAGTATTTT	CASSWLADTDTQYF
TRBV14	-	-	TRBJ1-6	TGTGCCAGCAGCCCACCTGGGCGGGGGGCAAGTGACTCCTATAATTCACCCCTCCACTTT	CASSPPGRGASDSYNSPLHF
TRBV7-7	-	-	TRBJ2-1	TGTGCTAGCAGCTTGGGACCCGGACAGAGCTCCTACAATGAGCAGTTCTTC	CASSLGPGQSSYNEQFF
TRBV6-2/TRBV6-3	-	-	TRBJ2-7	TGTGCCAGCAGTCAACTCTACGAGCAGTACTTC	CASSQLYEQYF
TRBV12-2	-	-	TRBJ1-5	TGTGCAAGTCGCTTAGTGGGGGGCCTTAGCAATCAGCCCCAGCATTTT	CASRLVGGLSNQPQHF
TRBV2	-	-	TRBJ1-4	TGTGCCAGCAGCCCAAACTTAGGGGAAAAACTGTTTTTT	CASSPNLGEKLFF
TRBV30	TRBD1	-	TRBJ1-6	TGTGCCTGGAGGAAACAGGGGAATTCACCCCTCCACTTT	CAWRKQGNSPLHF
TRBV14	-	-	TRBJ2-2	TGTGCCAGCAGCCAAGATGAACAGGGTTTTGGCCCCGGGGAGCTGTTTTTT	CASSQDEQGFGPGELFF
TRBV5-1	TRBD2	-	TRBJ2-5	TGCGCCAGCAGCTCGGGACTAGCGGACAAAGAGACCCAGTACTTC	CASSSGLADKETQYF
TRBV9	-	-	TRBJ1-2	TGTGCCAGCAGCGCGTCAGATAACTATGGCTACACCTTC	CASSASDNYGYTF
TRBV7-2	TRBD1	-	TRBJ2-7	TGTGCCAGCAGTCATAAAACAGGGGGCTTCAACGAGCAGTACTTC	CASSHKTGGFNEQYF
TRBV2	-	once	TRBJ2-3	TGTGCCAGCAGATTAACGGGGACCTCCACAGATACGCAGTATTTT	CASRLTGTSTDTQYF
TRBV5-8	-	-	TRBJ2-3	TGTGCCAGCAGCTTCCTAAGCACAGATACGCAGTATTTT	CASSFLSTDTQYF
TRBV5-4	-	-	TRBJ2-7	TGTGCCAGCAGCTCCCGGGACTTCGGGAACGAGCAGTACTTC	CASSSRDFGNEQYF
TRBV5-4	-	-	TRBJ1-1	TGTGCCAGCAGCCTCGAAACGGGGATAATGAACACTGAAGCTTTCTTT	CASSLETGIMNTEAFF
TRBV3-1/TRBV3-2	-	-	TRBJ2-7	TGTGCCAGCAGCCAAGGAGCAACACTACAGGGCCGCTACGAGCAGTACTTC	CASSQGATLQGRYEQYF
TRBV6-5	TRBD1	-	TRBJ1-1	TGTGCCAGCAGTTACCTACCTACAGGGGGCACTGAAGCTTTCTTT	CASSYLPTGGTEAFF
TRBV30	-	-	TRBJ1-2	TGTGCCTGGACTTCCTCAGGGAACGGCTATGGCTACACCTTC	CAWTSSGNGYGYTF
TRBV6-5	-	-	TRBJ2-2	TGTGCCAGCAAACGGGGTCTACTCGACACCGGGGAGCTGTTTTTT	CASKRGLLDTGELFF
TRBV28	-	-	TRBJ1-5	TGTGCCAGCAGTTTTAGGGCAGGAGGACAGCCCCAGCATTTT	CASSFRAGGQPQHF
TRBV19	-	-	TRBJ1-1	TGTGCCAGTGGGGGCGGGGAGAACACTGAAGCTTTCTTT	CASGGGENTEAFF
TRBV18	TRBD2	-	TRBJ2-5	TGTGCCAGCTCACCACGCAAAGCGGGGTCAGAGACCCAGTACTTC	CASSPRKAGSETQYF
TRBV19	TRBD1	-	TRBJ1-1	TGTGCCAGTAGTACTGGACAGGGTCTTTTGAACACTGAAGCTTTCTTT	CASSTGQGLLNTEAFF
TRBV7-9	TRBD2	-	TRBJ2-7	TGTGCCAGCAGCTTAGCTCGTAGCGGGAGTCCCTCCTACGAGCAGTACTTC	CASSLARSGSPSYEQYF
TRBV11-2	TRBD1	-	TRBJ1-2	TGTGCCAGCAGCGAACAGGGGCGGAACTATGGCTACACCTTC	CASSEQGRNYGYTF
TRBV6-5	-	-	TRBJ2-2	TGTGCCAGCAGTCCCGCTCACAGGGGGGAGCTGTTTTTT	CASSPAHRGELFF
TRBV13	-	-	TRBJ1-5	TGTGCCAGCAGCTTAGGGGTTGCGAATCAGCCCCAGCATTTT	CASSLGVANQPQHF
TRBV9	-	-	TRBJ1-5	TGTGCCAGCAGCGTAGGGGGAAATAGCAATCAGCCCCAGCATTTT	CASSVGGNSNQPQHF
TRBV6-2/TRBV6-3	TRBD2	-	TRBJ2-7	TGTGCCAGCAGTGACCCTAGCGGGGGAGCCTACGAGCAGTACTTC	CASSDPSGGAYEQYF
TRBV5-6	TRBD1	-	TRBJ1-2	TGTGCCAGCAGCTTGGTCTCCGGACAGGGCTTTTGGTGGGGCTACACCTTC	CASSLVSGQGFWWGYTF
TRBV20-1	-	-	TRBJ1-2	TGCAGTGTTAGAGTACAGGTTGGCTACACCTTC	CSVRVQVGYTF
TRBV23-1	-	-	TRBJ2-7	TGCGCCAGCAGCCATCGTTGCGAGCAGTACTTC	CASSHRCEQYF
TRBV7-9	-	-	TRBJ1-2	TGTGCCAGCACGGCGGAATCTCGAGGCTACACCTTC	CASTAESRGYTF
TRBV19	TRBD1	once	TRBJ1-3	TGTGCCAGTAGTACGGACAGGGTAGCTGGAAACACCATATATTTT	CASSTDRVAGNTIYF
TRBV5-5	TRBD1	-	TRBJ2-7	TGTGCCAGCAGCTTGGTAGGACAGGGGGGCCACGAGCAGTACTTC	CASSLVGQGGHEQYF
TRBV28	-	few	TRBJ1-6	TGTGCCAGCAGTTTGCTAAGTAATTCACCCCTCCACTTT	CASSLLSNSPLHF
TRBV7-2	-	-	TRBJ1-5	TGTGCCAGCAGCCCTCGGATCTATCAGCCCCAGCATTTT	CASSPRIYQPQHF
TRBV3-1/TRBV3-2	-	-	TRBJ1-1	TGTGCCAGCAGCTTACACCGATTGGCTGAAGCTTTCTTT	CASSLHRLAEAFF
TRBV19	-	-	TRBJ1-2	TGTGCCAGTAGTCCCCGGGAGGGCGTTAACTATGGCTACACCTTC	CASSPREGVNYGYTF
TRBV30	-	-	TRBJ1-4	TGTGCCTGGAGTGGAGGGGAGGCCGAAAAACTGTTTTTT	CAWSGGEAEKLFF
TRBV14	-	-	TRBJ1-1	TGTGCCAGCAGCCGGGCAGGGGCCCTGAACACTGAAGCTTTCTTT	CASSRAGALNTEAFF
TRBV6-5	-	-	TRBJ1-4	TGTGCCAGCAAGCCGGCCCATAATGAAAAACTGTTTTTT	CASKPAHNEKLFF
TRBV4-2	-	-	TRBJ1-2	TGTGCCAGCAGCCAAGATCGGGGGAACTCGGGTGGCTACACCTTC	CASSQDRGNSGGYTF
TRBV19	TRBD1	-	TRBJ1-5	TGTGCCAGTACAGAGGACAGGGGAAGCAATCAGCCCCAGCATTTT	CASTEDRGSNQPQHF
TRBV27	-	-	TRBJ1-2	TGTGCCAGCGCTCCCGGACAGCCTAACTATGGCTACACCTTC	CASAPGQPNYGYTF
TRBV30	-	-	TRBJ1-1	TGTGCCTGGAGGGCTAGGTGGCAGGGGCCGTTCGCGTTTATGAACACTGAAGCTTTCTTT	CAWRARWQGPFAFMNTEAFF
TRBV7-2	-	-	TRBJ1-2	TGTGCCAGCAGCTCGTACAGTAGAGAAAACTATGGCTACACCTTC	CASSSYSRENYGYTF
TRBV7-2	TRBD2	-	TRBJ2-1	TGTGCCAGCACCTCGGGGACTACACACTACAATGAGCAGTTCTTC	CASTSGTTHYNEQFF
TRBV9	TRBD2	-	TRBJ2-5	TGTGCCAGCAGCACGCCGAGTAGCGGGGGGGCCGAGGAGACCCAGTACTTC	CASSTPSSGGAEETQYF
TRBV30	-	-	TRBJ2-7	TGTGCCTGGAGCTTAGGGCGGGAGCAGTACTTC	CAWSLGREQYF
TRBV6-2/TRBV6-3	TRBD1	-	TRBJ2-5	TGTGCCAGCAGTTACAGGGACAGACAAGAGACCCAGTACTTC	CASSYRDRQETQYF
TRBV6-2/TRBV6-3	-	-	TRBJ2-2	TGTGCCAGCAGTTACTCGACTAAGGTTGCGAACACCGGGGAGCTGTTTTTT	CASSYSTKVANTGELFF
TRBV7-9	-	once	TRBJ2-7	TGTGCCAGCAGCTTATGGGGCCTGAGCTCCTACGAGCAGTACTTC	CASSLWGLSSYEQYF
TRBV7-8	-	once	TRBJ1-1	TGTGCCAGCAGCAAACAGGGCACTGAAGCTTTCTTT	CASSKQGTEAFF
TRBV4-3	TRBD1	-	TRBJ1-2	TGCGCCAGCAGCCAAGGAAGGGGACAGGGGCACTATGGCTACACCTTC	CASSQGRGQGHYGYTF
TRBV6-5	TRBD1	once	TRBJ1-1	TGTGCCAGCATTGTACAGGGGCAAGGGAACACTGAAGCTTTCTTT	CASIVQGQGNTEAFF
TRBV28	-	-	TRBJ1-4	TGTGCCAGCAGTCGTGAGGGGTTGAATGAAAAACTGTTTTTT	CASSREGLNEKLFF
TRBV19	-	-	TRBJ2-7	TGTGCCAGTAGTATCGAAGGCGGTTACTACGAGCAGTACTTC	CASSIEGGYYEQYF